This TCR beta chain was retrieved from a study of blood T cells in healthy people across ages. About the research overall: Per every two T cells, about one barcoded beta molecule was captured by template switching. Study-wide results and limits: Across samples, TCR beta diversity tracked strongly with naive T cell percentage. Roughly linear declines in TCR beta diversity per million T cells occurred with age. Long-lived donors had more naive CD4+ cells and higher diversity than aged donors.

The second PCR ran roughly 7 to 12 cycles with a sample-barcoded 5' primer and J-beta primers. TCRdb reprocessed the 5' RACE reads with MiXCR, giving one entry per CDR3 protein. The sample gives about 590,000 distinct CDR3 sequences, roughly 31% of which show up once; approximately 15% is in the top ten. Trimming removed 4 bases from V and 4 bases from J; junction bases left unmatched: 3. CDR1 is SGHAT and CDR2 is FQNNGV in the germline V gene. The length of the CDR3 is 16 residues. On this clonotype itself: Its antigen is still unknown.

This rearrangement joins TRBV11-2 to TRBJ2-3, with 15 bases that match TRBD2. Sequenced sample: blood. The sequence was obtained from a woman aged 80 or over in good health. The DNA of the CDR3 is TGTGCCAGCAGCTGGACTAGCGGGAGGGCCTCAGATACGCAGTATTTT. It specifies CASSWTSGRASDTQYF.